What follows are 32 T cell receptor beta chains derived from one specimen sequenced in a study of T-cell reconstitution after alpha-beta-depleted transplantation in children. The library targeted TCRbeta and was prepared with unique molecular identifiers. TCRdb itself ran the PCR reads through MiXCR, one entry per CDR3 protein. Here the sample spans 440,000 or so distinct CDR3 sequences, around two fifths being singletons. The specimen comprised PBMCs, sampled before TCRalphabeta/CD19-depleted stem cell transplant. These receptors all come from a girl aged 2-10 years with aplastic anemia, due to receive a stem cell transplant.

The sample holds one count of this clonotype. The V gene is TRBV6-1, the J gene TRBJ2-3; either TRBD1 or TRBD2 may supply D (5 bases each). This CDR3 spans 16 amino acids. V lost 7 bases, J lost 2 bases, and 19 bases lay in between. Germline CDR1 reads MNHNS; CDR2 reads SASEGT. CDR3 nucleotides: TGTGCCAGCACCCCAATGGGGTCGGGGCCCACAGATACGCAGTATTTT. Translation: CASTPMGSGPTDTQYF.

This rearrangement joins TRBV27 to TRBJ2-3; TRBD1 agrees at 9 bases. With 5 bases clipped from V and 2 bases from J, the junction kept 11 bases outside the gene matches. Germline CDR1 MNHEY, CDR2 SMNVEV (reference sequence). This CDR3 contains 17 residues. The CDR3 coding sequence is TGTGCCAGCAGTCCTCTGGGACAGGGCACGGCCACAGATACGCAGTATTTT. This encodes CASSPLGQGTATDTQYF.

There are a few counts of this clonotype. The rearrangement joins TRBV20-1 to TRBJ1-1; maybe TRBD1 (5 bases). The CDR3 covers 13 residues. Germline values: CDR1 DFQATT, CDR2 SNEGSKA (reference sequence). Trimming removed 5 bases from V and 6 bases from J, with 16 bases in between. The CDR3 is CSALGAVAPEAFF. CDR3 in DNA: TGCAGTGCTTTAGGGGCAGTCGCTCCTGAAGCTTTCTTT.

V is TRBV7-8 and J is TRBJ2-1, with D unclear. With 4 bases removed from V and 6 bases from J, the gap between germline ends came to 10 bases. The CDR3 is made up of 13 amino acids. The V gene's germline CDR1 is SGHVS and CDR2 FQNEAQ. CDR3 bases: TGTGCCAGCAGCTCGGACGTACGCAATGAGCAGTTCTTC. This codes for CASSSDVRNEQFF.

This clonotype has ten or more counts. V and J are TRBV5-5 and TRBJ2-7; D unclear. In germline, CDR1 is SGHKS, CDR2 YYEKEE (reference sequence). CDR3 length: 15 amino acids. V was cut by 4 bases and J by 2 bases, with 16 bases left in between. The DNA of the CDR3 is TGTGCCAGCAGCACAAACGGCCTACCAACCTACGAGCAGTACTTC. It yields the protein CASSTNGLPTYEQYF.

This chain links TRBV5-1 with TRBJ2-3; D gene unclear. Looked up from germline, CDR1 is SGHRS and CDR2 is YFSETQ. V was cut by 2 bases and J by 6 bases, with 10 bases left in between. The CDR3 runs 13 residues. The CDR3, as DNA: TGCGCCAGCAGCTTTGTCGCATCGGATACGCAGTATTTT. Its translation: CASSFVASDTQYF.

In regard to this clonotype: The junction differs from germline at one of its ends, possibly a read error. CDR3 nucleotide sequence: TGCAGTACTAGTCGCAGAATCTCTGGGGCCAACGTCCTGACTTTC. This gives the protein CSTSRRISGANVLTF. This rearrangement joins TRBV20-1 to TRBJ2-6; a weak D match, TRBD2 (5 bases). Looked up from germline, CDR1 is DFQATT and CDR2 is SNEGSKA (reference sequence). The CDR3 has 15 amino acids.

The CDR3 loop is CASSQDLGYYEQYF. The CDR3 coding sequence is TGCGCCAGCAGCCAAGATCTGGGGTATTACGAGCAGTACTTC. J is TRBJ2-7 and V is TRBV4-1; D gene ambiguous. V was cut by 0 bases and J by 4 bases, with 10 bases left in between. The CDR3 is 14 amino acids. From germline, CDR1 is MGHRA and CDR2 YSYEKL.

The chain links TRBV12-3 or TRBV12-4 to TRBJ2-2, with 12 bases matching TRBD2. J was trimmed by 6 bases and V by 3 bases; bases with no gene match: 8. This CDR3 comprises 17 residues. The DNA for the CDR3 is TGTGCCAGCAGTTTTCCGATGACTAGCGGGAGTTCCGGGGAGCTGTTTTTT. Translating it yields CASSFPMTSGSSGELFF.

This sequence joins TRBV2 and TRBJ1-2, with a possible D match to TRBD1 (5 bases). The CDR3 is 15 amino acids. V dropped 8 bases and J dropped 4 bases, with 20 bases sitting between them. CDR1 and CDR2 from the germline V gene are SNHLY and FYNNEI. The CDR3 sequence: CASQGRPPVSYGYTF. CDR3 sequence (DNA): TGTGCCAGCCAGGGCAGGCCCCCAGTTTCCTATGGCTACACCTTC.

In its sample, this clonotype was seen many times. Here the CDR3 reads CASTQAGTVYEQYF. Written as DNA, the CDR3 is TGTGCCAGCACTCAAGCCGGGACAGTCTACGAGCAGTACTTC. The chain has TRBV28 and TRBJ2-7, with 7 nucleotides matching TRBD1. Germline CDR1 MDHEN, CDR2 SYDVKM. The CDR3 is 14 residues long. V gave up 7 bases and J gave up 3 bases; unmatched junction bases: 9.

This chain connects TRBV20-1 to TRBJ2-1; D gene uncertain. The germline V gene has CDR1 DFQATT and CDR2 SNEGSKA (reference sequence). The CDR3 contains 13 residues. The CDR3 DNA reads as TGCAGGGCGACGGTACGCTCCTACAATGAGCAGTTCTTC. Its protein product is CRATVRSYNEQFF.

This clonotype was observed a few times. CDR3 in amino acids: CASSQDRPAGGRETQYF. CDR3 bases: TGTGCCAGCAGCCAAGATCGGCCAGCGGGAGGGAGAGAGACCCAGTACTTC. This chain uses TRBV3-1 with TRBJ2-5; 10 nucleotides line up with TRBD2. The CDR3 runs to 17 residues. Trimming at V came to 0 bases and at J to 4 bases, leaving 8 bases not matched to a gene. Germline V gene lookup returns CDR1 LGHDT and CDR2 YNNKEL (reference sequence).

The chain couples TRBV29-1 to TRBJ2-3; D is undetermined. The CDR3 extends over 12 amino acids. CDR1 is SQVTM and CDR2 is ANQGSEA in the germline V gene. Trimming pared 5 bases from V and 4 bases from J, leaving 10 bases between. This chain's CDR3 is CSVTDPPDTQYF. The CDR3 DNA sequence: TGCAGCGTTACCGATCCCCCAGATACGCAGTATTTT.

This clonotype turned up a few times. The rearrangement uses TRBV5-1 and TRBJ2-3; no clear D gene. The ends were cut back, 0 bases at V and 2 bases at J, with 13 bases in the middle. The CDR3 runs to 16 residues. Germline CDR1 and CDR2: SGHRS and YFSETQ. The CDR3 DNA reads as TGCGCCAGCAGCTTGGACCCGCATTTGTACACAGATACGCAGTATTTT. Protein sequence: CASSLDPHLYTDTQYF. Looking up the rest from reference TRBV5-1 and TRBJ2-3 gives the full variable domain: KAGVTQTPRYLIKTRGQQVTLSCSPISGHRSVSWYQQTPGQGLQFLFEYFSETQRNKGNFPGRFSGRQFSNSRSEMNVSTLELGDSALYLCASSLDPHLYTDTQYFGPGTRLTVL.

The V call is TRBV12-3 or TRBV12-4, the J call TRBJ1-1, with D possibly matching TRBD1 (6 bases). There are 14 residues in the CDR3. V was cut by 3 bases and J by 5 bases, with 13 bases left in between. The CDR3 nucleotides are TGTGCCAGCAGTTTCCCGGGGGCGCTTACTGAAGCTTTCTTT. Its protein is CASSFPGALTEAFF.

This clonotype showed up just a few times. This rearrangement joins TRBV2 to TRBJ2-7; 7 nucleotides line up with TRBD1. The CDR3 is 15 residues long. The V and J ends lost 0 bases and 2 bases, in that order; junction bases with no gene match: 4. Germline-derived CDR1 and CDR2 are SNHLY and FYNNEI. As DNA, the CDR3 is TGTGCCAGCAGTGAAGCTACAGGGGTGACCTACGAGCAGTACTTC. Its protein is CASSEATGVTYEQYF.

This rearrangement joins TRBV4-1 to TRBJ2-2, with D tentatively TRBD2 (6 bases). This CDR3 contains 17 residues. V lost 0 bases, J lost 8 bases, and 19 bases lay in between. CDR1 and CDR2 (germline): MGHRA, YSYEKL. The CDR3 sequence: CASSQDPGRGTPGELFF. CDR3 coding DNA: TGCGCCAGCAGCCAAGATCCGGGGAGAGGGACTCCGGGGGAGCTGTTTTTT.

V is TRBV20-1 and J is TRBJ1-5, with 7 nucleotides matching TRBD1. Germline CDR1 DFQATT, CDR2 SNEGSKA (reference sequence). The CDR3 length is 12 residues. Trimming removed 5 bases from V and 6 bases from J; junction bases left unmatched: 4. The DNA for the CDR3 is TGCAGTGCTGAGGGGGCAGGTCAGCCCCAGCATTTT. Encoded protein: CSAEGAGQPQHF.

Concerning this clonotype: Compared with germline, one end of the junction differs, possibly owing to a read error. V gene TRBV20-1 combines with J gene TRBJ1-5; no firm D call. The CDR3 is 13 residues long. Looked up from germline, CDR1 is DFQATT and CDR2 is SNEGSKA (reference sequence). For the CDR3, the DNA is TGCAGTGCTAGATCCTTCTCGGGTCTTCCCCAGCATTTC. This codes for CSARSFSGLPQHF.

This clonotype appeared a few times. V gene TRBV5-1 combines with J gene TRBJ2-2; D remains unclear. Trimming took off 3 bases at V and 3 bases at J, with 9 bases between the two ends. The CDR3 totals 14 residues. The germline V gene encodes CDR1 SGHRS and CDR2 YFSETQ. The CDR3 here is CASSSNYHTGELFF. The CDR3 DNA follows: TGCGCCAGCAGCTCGAACTATCACACCGGGGAGCTGTTTTTT.

This rearrangement joins TRBV10-3 to TRBJ2-6; the D is unclear. This CDR3 has 13 residues. The germline V gene has CDR1 ENHRY and CDR2 SYGVKD. Trimming removed 4 bases from V and 4 bases from J, with 5 bases in between. The CDR3 here is CAISAGGANVLTF. The DNA of the CDR3 is TGTGCCATCAGTGCCGGAGGGGCCAACGTCCTGACTTTC.

The chain links TRBV12-3 or TRBV12-4 to TRBJ1-1, with D possibly being TRBD1 (5 bases). CDR3 length: 15 amino acids. V dropped 4 bases and J dropped 0 bases, with 12 bases sitting between them. CDR3 nucleotides: TGTGCCAGCAGTTCCCGGGGACCGCTGAACACTGAAGCTTTCTTT. Residues: CASSSRGPLNTEAFF.

This clonotype turned up a few times. The chain uses TRBV5-1 and TRBJ2-7; D call uncertain. Trimming pared 0 bases from V and 6 bases from J, leaving 13 bases between. There are 14 residues in the CDR3. Germline CDR1 and CDR2: SGHRS and YFSETQ. The CDR3 DNA is TGCGCCAGCAGCTTGGACCTGCTCAACGGCGAGCAGTACTTC. This sequence encodes CASSLDLLNGEQYF.

The chain has TRBV5-1 and TRBJ2-3, with D perhaps TRBD1 (6 bases). Looked up from germline, CDR1 is SGHRS and CDR2 is YFSETQ. The germline V and J ends were trimmed by 0 bases and 1 base, with 21 bases remaining between them. The CDR3 is 19 amino acids. The DNA for the CDR3 is TGCGCCAGCAGCTTGGCTCCCGTTCCGGGACAAGGTCGCACAGATACGCAGTATTTT. As protein: CASSLAPVPGQGRTDTQYF.

The J gene is TRBJ1-1, the V gene TRBV6-5, with unresolved D. CDR1 MNHEY and CDR2 SVGAGI come from the germline V gene. The length of the CDR3 is 13 residues. Deletions cut 0 bases from V and 7 bases from J, with 9 bases between. CDR3 DNA: TGTGCCAGCAGTTACTCGTGGCAGTTTGAAGCTTTCTTT. It codes for CASSYSWQFEAFF.

This clonotype was seen at least ten times. The chain combines TRBV20-1 with TRBJ1-1; 9 bases are shared with TRBD1. This CDR3 is 13 amino acids long. Germline V gene lookup returns CDR1 DFQATT and CDR2 SNEGSKA (reference sequence). V lost 6 bases, J lost 5 bases, and 7 bases stayed unmatched. The CDR3 DNA follows: TGCAGTGCGGGACAGGGCGGAAGGACTGAAGCTTTCTTT. It specifies CSAGQGGRTEAFF.

This chain links TRBV20-1 with TRBJ2-7, with 8 bases lining up with TRBD2. CDR3 length: 17 amino acids. Germline V gene sequence: CDR1 DFQATT, CDR2 SNEGSKA (reference sequence). After removal of 3 bases from V and 2 bases from J, the junction contained 15 bases not matched to a gene. The CDR3 sequence is CSARGSLGREVPYEQYF. The CDR3 coding sequence is TGCAGTGCTAGGGGCTCCTTGGGGCGGGAGGTCCCCTACGAGCAGTACTTC.

The chain is built from TRBV20-1 and TRBJ2-1; unclear D gene. The CDR3 totals 14 residues. Germline CDR1 is DFQATT and CDR2 is SNEGSKA (reference sequence). Trimming took off 5 bases at V and 8 bases at J, with 19 bases between the two ends. CDR3 protein: CSASKAYPYDEQFF. The CDR3 region has the DNA TGCAGTGCTTCCAAGGCATACCCCTATGATGAGCAGTTCTTC.

The chain recombines TRBV10-3 with TRBJ1-2; D is undetermined. The germline gives CDR1 ENHRY, CDR2 SYGVKD. V lost 6 bases and J lost 0, with 11 bases in between. This CDR3 comprises 14 residues. CDR3 nucleotide sequence: TGTGCCATCAGGCAACCGACCACTAACTATGGCTACACCTTC. Translated: CAIRQPTTNYGYTF.

This rearrangement joins TRBV5-1 to TRBJ2-3, with no clear D. Germline V gene lookup returns CDR1 SGHRS and CDR2 YFSETQ. Trimming removed 3 bases from V and 2 bases from J, with 10 bases in between. The CDR3 has 14 amino acids. CDR3 in amino acids: CASSSGRYTDTQYF. CDR3 coding DNA: TGCGCCAGCAGCTCCGGACGTTACACAGATACGCAGTATTTT. Supplemented by reference TRBV5-1 and TRBJ2-3, the full variable domain reads KAGVTQTPRYLIKTRGQQVTLSCSPISGHRSVSWYQQTPGQGLQFLFEYFSETQRNKGNFPGRFSGRQFSNSRSEMNVSTLELGDSALYLCASSSGRYTDTQYFGPGTRLTVL.

This clonotype showed up many times. This chain links TRBV5-1 with TRBJ2-3, with 9 bases fitting TRBD2. The CDR3 length is 14 residues. Germline V CDR1 and CDR2: SGHRS, YFSETQ. V lost 3 bases to trimming and J lost 3 bases; unmatched junction nucleotides: 2. CDR3 in DNA: TGCGCCAGCAGCTCGGGACTAGCAACAGATACGCAGTATTTT. It translates to CASSSGLATDTQYF.